The T cell receptor (beta chain) described here comes from a study of T cell repertoires in cytomegalovirus infection. Looked up from germline, CDR1 is LNHDA and CDR2 is SQIVND (reference sequence). The CDR3 runs 14 residues. J gave up 5 bases and V 9 bases, and 5 bases lay outside the gene matches. This clonotype was seen more than once but under ten times. TCRdb redid the calling of the reads with MiXCR, one entry per CDR3 protein. The table shows under 300,000 distinct CDR3 sequences, with 9% to 15% occurring only once. The TCR originated in a human donor in good health (CMV status not recorded). Some clones in this sample may be carry-over from other donors' samples. The V and J genes are TRBV19 and TRBJ2-2; 11 positions match TRBD1. Sequencing was carried out using PBMCs. CDR3 amino acids: CASMRDRGTGELFF. The CDR3, as DNA: TGTGCCAGCATGCGGGACAGGGGGACCGGGGAGCTGTTTTTT. The whole variable domain, filled in from reference TRBV19 and TRBJ2-2, reads DGGITQSPKYLFRKEGQNVTLSCEQNLNHDAMYWYRQDPGQGLRLIYYSQIVNDFQKGDIAEGYSVSREKKESFPLTVTSAQKNPTAFYLCASMRDRGTGELFFGEGSRLTVL.